The entry that follows covers one T cell receptor beta chain sequence. These data come from a study of control samples from healthy donors and cancer patients. This CDR3 spans 24 amino acids. The germline V gene has CDR1 KGHDR and CDR2 SFDVKD. Trimming took 0 bases from V and 4 from J; bases not matched to a gene: 24. Profiling relied on immunoSEQ multiplex PCR, and the TCRdb table lists in-frame clones only, not all of them. The repertoire consists of about 120,000 clones, with 85% to 90% occurring once and the leading ten covering 12%. The chain uses TRBV24-1 and TRBJ1-6, with 9 bases lining up with TRBD1. The receptor's source is a young man in good health. Sequencing was performed on blood. DNA of the CDR3: TGTGCCACCAGTGATTTGGCGGGACAGGGAACGGGGCATGCAGGGAAGAGTTATAATTCACCCCTCCACTTT. Its translation is CATSDLAGQGTGHAGKSYNSPLHF.